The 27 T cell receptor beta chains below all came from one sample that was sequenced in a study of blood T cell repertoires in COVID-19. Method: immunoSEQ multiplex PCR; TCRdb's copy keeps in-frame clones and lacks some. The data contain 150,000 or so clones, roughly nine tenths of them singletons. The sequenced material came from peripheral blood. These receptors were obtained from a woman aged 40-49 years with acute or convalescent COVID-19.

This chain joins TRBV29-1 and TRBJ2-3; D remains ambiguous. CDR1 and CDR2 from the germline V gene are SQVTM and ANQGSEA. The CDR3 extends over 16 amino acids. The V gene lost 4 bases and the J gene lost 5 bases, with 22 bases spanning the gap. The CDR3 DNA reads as TGCAGCGTTGTCCCCCAACAGAATTCAGTATTAGATACGCAGTATTTT. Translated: CSVVPQQNSVLDTQYF.

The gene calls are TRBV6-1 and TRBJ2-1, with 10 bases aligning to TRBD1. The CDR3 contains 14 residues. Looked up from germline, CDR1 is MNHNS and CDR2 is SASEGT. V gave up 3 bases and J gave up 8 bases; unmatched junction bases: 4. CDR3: CASSEDRGTDEQFF. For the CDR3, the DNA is TGTGCCAGCAGTGAGGACAGGGGGACCGATGAGCAGTTCTTC.

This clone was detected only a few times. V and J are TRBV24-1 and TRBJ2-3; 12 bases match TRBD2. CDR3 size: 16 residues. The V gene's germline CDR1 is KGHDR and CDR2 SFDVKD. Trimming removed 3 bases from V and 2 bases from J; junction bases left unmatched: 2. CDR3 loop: CATSDRTSGDTDTQYF. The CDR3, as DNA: TGTGCCACCAGTGATCGGACTAGCGGGGACACAGATACGCAGTATTTT.

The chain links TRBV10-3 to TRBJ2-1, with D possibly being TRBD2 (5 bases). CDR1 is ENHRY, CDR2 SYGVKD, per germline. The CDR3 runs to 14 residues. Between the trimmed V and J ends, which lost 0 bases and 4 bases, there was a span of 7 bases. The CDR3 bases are TGTGCCATCAGTGAGTCCGAGGGATACAATGAGCAGTTCTTC. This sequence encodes CAISESEGYNEQFF.

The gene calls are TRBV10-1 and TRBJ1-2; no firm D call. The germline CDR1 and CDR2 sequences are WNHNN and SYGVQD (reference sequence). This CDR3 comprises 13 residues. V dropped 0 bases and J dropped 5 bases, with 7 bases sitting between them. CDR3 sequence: CASSESRRYGYTF. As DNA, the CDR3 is TGCGCCAGCAGTGAGTCGAGGCGTTATGGCTACACCTTC.

The CDR3 reads CASGPLGRGVSYEQYF. The CDR3 coding sequence is TGTGCTAGTGGTCCCCTGGGGAGGGGAGTATCCTACGAGCAGTACTTC. The chain carries TRBV12-5 and TRBJ2-7; 7 bases are shared with TRBD2. V gave up 5 bases and J gave up 1 base; unmatched junction bases: 11. The CDR3 consists of 16 residues. Per the germline V gene, CDR1 is LGHNT and CDR2 is FRNRAP.

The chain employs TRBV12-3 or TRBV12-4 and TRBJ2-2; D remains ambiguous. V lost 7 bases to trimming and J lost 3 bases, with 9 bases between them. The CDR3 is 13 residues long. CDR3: CASTLTDTGELFF. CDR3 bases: TGTGCCAGCACCCTAACAGACACCGGGGAGCTGTTTTTT.

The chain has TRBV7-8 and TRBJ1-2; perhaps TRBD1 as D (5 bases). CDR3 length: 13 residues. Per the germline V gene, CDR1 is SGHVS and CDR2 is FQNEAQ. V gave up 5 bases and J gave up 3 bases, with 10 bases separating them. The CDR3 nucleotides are TGTGCCAGCAGCGGTGGCAGGGACTATGGCTACACCTTC. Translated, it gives CASSGGRDYGYTF.

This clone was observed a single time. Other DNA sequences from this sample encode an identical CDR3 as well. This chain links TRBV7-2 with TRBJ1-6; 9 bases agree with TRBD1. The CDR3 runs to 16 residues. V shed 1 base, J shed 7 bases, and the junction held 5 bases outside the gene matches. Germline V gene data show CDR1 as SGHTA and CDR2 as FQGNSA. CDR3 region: CASSLEGQGWNSPLHF. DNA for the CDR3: TGTGCCAGCAGCTTAGAGGGACAGGGATGGAATTCACCCCTCCACTTT.

CDR3 protein: CASSLSLAGYGGDTQYF. The CDR3 region has the DNA TGTGCCAGCAGTTTATCTCTAGCGGGATATGGTGGAGATACGCAGTATTTT. The chain uses TRBV27 and TRBJ2-3; TRBD2 agrees at 9 bases. V was pared by 0 bases and J by 5 bases, with 9 bases of the junction left unmatched. CDR1 is MNHEY and CDR2 is SMNVEV in the germline V gene (reference sequence). CDR3 length: 17 amino acids.

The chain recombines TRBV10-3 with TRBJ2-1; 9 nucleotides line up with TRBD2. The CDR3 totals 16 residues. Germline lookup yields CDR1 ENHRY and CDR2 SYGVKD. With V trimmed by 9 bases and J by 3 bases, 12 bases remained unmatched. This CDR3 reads CAIINAAGGNYNEQFF. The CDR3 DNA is TGTGCCATTATAAATGCGGCGGGGGGGAACTACAATGAGCAGTTCTTC.

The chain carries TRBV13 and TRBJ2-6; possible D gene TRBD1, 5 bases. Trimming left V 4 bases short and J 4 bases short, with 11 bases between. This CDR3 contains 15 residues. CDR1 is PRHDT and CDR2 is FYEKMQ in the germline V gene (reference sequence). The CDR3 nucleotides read TGTGCCAGCAGCTCAATGGGGCAAGGGGCCAACGTCCTGACTTTC. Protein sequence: CASSSMGQGANVLTF.

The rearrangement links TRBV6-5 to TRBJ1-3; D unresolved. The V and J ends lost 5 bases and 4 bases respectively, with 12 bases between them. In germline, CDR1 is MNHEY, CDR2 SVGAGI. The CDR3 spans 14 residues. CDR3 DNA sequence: TGTGCCAGCAGTACTACTGAATCAGGAAACACCATATATTTT. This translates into CASSTTESGNTIYF.

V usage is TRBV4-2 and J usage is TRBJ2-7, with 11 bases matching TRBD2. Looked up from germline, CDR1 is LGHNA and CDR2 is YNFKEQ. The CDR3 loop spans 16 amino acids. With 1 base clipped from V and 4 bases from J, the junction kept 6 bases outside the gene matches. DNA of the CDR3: TGTGCCAGCAGCCAAGGGCCCACTAGCGGGGGTTACGAGCAGTACTTC. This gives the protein CASSQGPTSGGYEQYF.

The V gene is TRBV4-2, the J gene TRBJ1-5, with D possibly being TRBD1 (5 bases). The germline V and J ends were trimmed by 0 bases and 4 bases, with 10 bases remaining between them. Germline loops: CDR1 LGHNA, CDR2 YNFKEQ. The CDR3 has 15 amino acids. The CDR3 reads CASSQDDSRNQPQHF. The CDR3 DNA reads TGTGCCAGCAGCCAAGATGACAGCCGGAATCAGCCCCAGCATTTT.

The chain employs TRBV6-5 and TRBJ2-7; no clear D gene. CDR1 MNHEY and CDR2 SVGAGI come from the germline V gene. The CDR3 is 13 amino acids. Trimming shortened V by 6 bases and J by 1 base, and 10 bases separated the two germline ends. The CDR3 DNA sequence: TGTGCCAGCAGAGTAGCCGGGTCCTACGAGCAGTACTTC. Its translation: CASRVAGSYEQYF.

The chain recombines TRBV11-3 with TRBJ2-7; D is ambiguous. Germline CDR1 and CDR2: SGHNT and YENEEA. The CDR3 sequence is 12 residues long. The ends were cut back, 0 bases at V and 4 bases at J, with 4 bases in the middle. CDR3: CASSLDPYEQYF. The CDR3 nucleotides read TGTGCCAGCAGCTTAGATCCGTACGAGCAGTACTTC.

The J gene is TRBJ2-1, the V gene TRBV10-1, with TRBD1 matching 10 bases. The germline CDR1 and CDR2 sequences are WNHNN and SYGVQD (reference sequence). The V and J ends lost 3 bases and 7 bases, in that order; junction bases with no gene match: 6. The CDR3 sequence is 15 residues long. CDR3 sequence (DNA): TGCGCCAGCAGTGATCCGGGACAGGGGAAAAATGAGCAGTTCTTC. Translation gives CASSDPGQGKNEQFF.

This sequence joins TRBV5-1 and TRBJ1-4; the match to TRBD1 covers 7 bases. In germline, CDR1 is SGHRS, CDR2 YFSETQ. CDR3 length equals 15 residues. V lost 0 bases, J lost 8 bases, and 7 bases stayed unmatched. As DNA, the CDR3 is TGCGCCAGCAGCTTGGATGGGACAGAAACAGAAAAACTGTTTTTT. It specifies CASSLDGTETEKLFF.

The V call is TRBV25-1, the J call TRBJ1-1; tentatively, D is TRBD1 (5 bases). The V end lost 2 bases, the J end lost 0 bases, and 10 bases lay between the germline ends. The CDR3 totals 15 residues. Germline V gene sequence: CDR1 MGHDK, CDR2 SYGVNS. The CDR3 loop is CASSETTAMNTEAFF. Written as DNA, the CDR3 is TGTGCCAGCAGTGAAACGACAGCCATGAACACTGAAGCTTTCTTT.

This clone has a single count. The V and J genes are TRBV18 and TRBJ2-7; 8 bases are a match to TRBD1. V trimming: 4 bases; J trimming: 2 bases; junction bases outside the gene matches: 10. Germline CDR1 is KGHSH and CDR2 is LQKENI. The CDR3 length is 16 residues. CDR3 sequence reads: CASSRPPSRGPYEQYF. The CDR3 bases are TGTGCCAGCTCACGACCGCCGAGCAGGGGGCCCTACGAGCAGTACTTC.

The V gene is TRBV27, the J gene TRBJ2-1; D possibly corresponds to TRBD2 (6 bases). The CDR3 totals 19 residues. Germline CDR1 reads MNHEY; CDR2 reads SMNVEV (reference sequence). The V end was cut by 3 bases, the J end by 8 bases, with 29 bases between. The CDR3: CASSFGGPVIGGGLDEQFF. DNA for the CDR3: TGTGCCAGCAGTTTTGGCGGGCCCGTTATCGGGGGTGGTCTGGATGAGCAGTTCTTC.

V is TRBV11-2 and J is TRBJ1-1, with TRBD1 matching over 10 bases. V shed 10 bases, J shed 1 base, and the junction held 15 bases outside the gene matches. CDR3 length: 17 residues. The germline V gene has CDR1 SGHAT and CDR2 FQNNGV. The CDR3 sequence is CATATGTGVKRNTEAFF. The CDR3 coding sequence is TGTGCCACCGCAACCGGGACAGGGGTCAAAAGGAACACTGAAGCTTTCTTT.

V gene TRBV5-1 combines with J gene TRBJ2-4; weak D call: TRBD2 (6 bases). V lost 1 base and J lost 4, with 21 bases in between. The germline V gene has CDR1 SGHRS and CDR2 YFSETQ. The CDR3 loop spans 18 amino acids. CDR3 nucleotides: TGCGCCAGCAGCTTGCACGATCCCGGGGGAACACGAAAAAACATTCAGTACTTC. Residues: CASSLHDPGGTRKNIQYF.

In nucleotides, the CDR3 is TGTGCCAGCAGCCAAGCCAGAGAGCAGTACTTC. Translating gives CASSQAREQYF. The chain combines TRBV3-1 (or the pseudogene TRBV3-2) with TRBJ2-7; no firm D call. V dropped 1 base and J dropped 7 bases, with 5 bases sitting between them. This CDR3 has 11 amino acids. CDR1 and CDR2 (germline): LGHDT, YNNKEL (reference sequence).

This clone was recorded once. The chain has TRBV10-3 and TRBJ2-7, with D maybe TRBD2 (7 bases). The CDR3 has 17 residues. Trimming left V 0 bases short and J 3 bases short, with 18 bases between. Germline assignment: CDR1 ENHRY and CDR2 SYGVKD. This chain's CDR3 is CAISESGGARGYYEQYF. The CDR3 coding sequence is TGTGCCATCAGTGAGTCGGGGGGGGCGAGGGGTTACTACGAGCAGTACTTC.

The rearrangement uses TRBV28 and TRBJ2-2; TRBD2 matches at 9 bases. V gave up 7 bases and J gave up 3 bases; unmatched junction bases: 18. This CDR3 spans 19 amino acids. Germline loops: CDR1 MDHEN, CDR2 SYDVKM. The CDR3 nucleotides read TGTGCCAGCAACTGGGAGGCGGGAGGGCCAACGAGGGACACCGGGGAGCTGTTTTTT. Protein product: CASNWEAGGPTRDTGELFF.